A single T cell receptor (beta chain) is shown here with its context. This clonotype appeared many times. Its antigen is unknown. No base-level quality is on record; no much larger clone is a single base apart. The TCR beta CDR3 regions were amplified from RNA transcripts. For the first round of RT-PCR on the TCR CDR3, the HTBI primer set was used together with the Qiagen OneStep RT-PCR kit. A second multiplex PCR round built the libraries, followed by size selection and purification. Libraries were sequenced paired-end with 100 bp reads on an Illumina HiSeq2000. Under the source paper's analysis protocol: Raw data were processed with SOAPnuke, discarding reads with adapters, uncalled bases, mean Phred below 15, or no exact constant-primer or identifier match. COPE v1.2.5 was used to merge high-quality paired reads, and clonotypes were defined as unique nucleotide sequences. MiTCR v1.1 was used to align the clonotypes against IMGT TRBV, TRBD and TRBJ reference segments. The analysis was restricted to V-J combinations with a frequency above 0.0001, which together covered approximately 99% of the repertoires. The TCS score was defined as the ratio of F50 (clonal expansion) to E x V (chaos), calculated using BLOSUM62-based TCRdist between CDR3 peptides within each V-J. Welch's t-statistics and random forest reduced approximately 520 V-J features to 13, which were used in a naive Bayes classifier (R e1071). The raw public data were reprocessed by TCRdb itself: fastp quality trimming at Q25, MiXCR clonotype calling, in-frame beta chains only. All rows with the same CDR3 protein become a single entry with the most common DNA and genes. The V and J calls reflect TCRdb's pipeline rather than the authors' work. In all, the sample holds fewer than 450,000 distinct CDR3 sequences, and about 16% of those were seen once. About 21% of the sample lies in the top ten.

This sample was taken from a study of T cells in Graves' hyperthyroidism and ophthalmopathy (dated by TCRdb to about 2019). Concerning the study at large: Peripheral blood samples were taken at the time of initial diagnosis, prior to any treatment. A discovery cohort of about a hundred patients, roughly 43 with Graves' ophthalmopathy and under 60 with stable Graves' hyperthyroidism, was used to find distinguishing TCR V-J signatures. An independent validation cohort of 18 to 20 hyperthyroidism patients and over 15 patients who later progressed to ophthalmopathy tested prospective prediction of ophthalmopathy. The roughly 91 discovery patients were randomly divided into training and test sets at a 7:3 ratio. In about 6 Graves' hyperthyroidism patients, the study also compared T-cell repertoires from thyroid tissue with T-cell repertoires from blood. After sampling, hyperthyroidism patients received methimazole starting at 30 mg daily, and ophthalmopathy patients received high-dose intravenous methylprednisolone. According to the paper, TCR Vbeta CDR3 sequencing was carried out on 135 peripheral blood samples, which came from approximately 41 ophthalmopathy, 75 to 80 hyperthyroidism and about 17 progressor patients. What the study reported, not specific to this receptor: Ophthalmopathy was separated from stable hyperthyroidism by a 13 V-J signature model, with around 90% sensitivity and roughly 81% specificity obtained in cross-validation and 80%/75% obtained in testing. No statistical method was used to set the sample size in advance, and investigators knew the group allocation. In validation, progression to ophthalmopathy was predicted by the model with roughly 69% sensitivity and 72.22% specificity, a median of roughly 6 months before onset. Blood samples also contained most of the expanded thyroid clonotypes (frequency above 0.001), which suggests that blood repertoires may reflect thyroid immune responses.

Trimmed from V: 5 bases; trimmed from J: 2 bases; junction bases lacking a gene match: 5. As encoded in the germline V gene, CDR1 is SGHAT while CDR2 is FQNNGV. The CDR3 spans 15 residues, from the cysteine through the phenylalanine. Only CDR3 DNA is held: 45 bases, read in frame from base 1. Ophthalmopathy patients had moderately to severely active disease, Clinical Activity Score of at least 3, NOSPECS grade of at least 4, and duration under 3 months. The study excluded patients with uncontrolled infections, other autoimmune diseases, pregnancy or lactation. Clinical symptoms, serum thyroxine and TRAb, thyroid ultrasound, and orbital computed tomography formed the basis for the diagnoses. PBMCs were separated from about 10 ml of fresh peripheral blood using Ficoll-Paque density gradient centrifugation. Total RNA was extracted with Trizol reagent, and quality was checked on an Agilent 2100 Bioanalyzer.

Sample: blood. The V gene is TRBV11-2 and the J gene is TRBJ1-1; 10 junctional bases match TRBD1. The sequence derives from a woman between 55 and 75 years old with Graves' ophthalmopathy. This receptor carries the CDR3 CASSQWDRGNTEAFF. The bases read TGTGCCAGCAGCCAATGGGACAGGGGAAACACTGAAGCTTTCTTT.